The entry that follows covers one TCR beta chain sequence. The antigen remains undetermined. A much larger clone is a single base away; this may be a read error. These data are taken from a study of CD8 T cells in ankylosing spondylitis. Study outcomes and limitations: What seemed typical of ankylosing spondylitis blood was a TCR beta motif built from under 10 highly homologous variants. Previous work reported some of these motif variants in the synovial fluid and blood of reactive arthritis. Clones linked to disease were reported to show significant enrichment in matched ankylosing spondylitis synovial fluid.

Making the TCR beta libraries involved quantitative 5'-RACE with molecular barcodes. TCRdb processed the 5' RACE reads anew with MiXCR; each CDR3 protein has one entry. The sample carries around 130,000 distinct CDR3 sequences, approximately 6.8% recorded once. Germline CDR1 KGHSH, CDR2 LQKENI. The CDR3 spans 15 residues. The J gene is TRBJ2-1, the V gene TRBV18; 8 bases align to TRBD1. This sequence was found in a male donor with ankylosing spondylitis or in good health (not recorded which). Sample: blood, either unsorted or a sorted T cell fraction (not recorded which). The CDR3 DNA is TGTGCCAGCTCACCCGGCACAGGGGGTAGCAATGGGCAGTTCTTC. Translation gives CASSPGTGGSNGQFF.